Listed here are 18 T cell receptor beta chains from one sample, sequenced in a study of T cell responses to AZD1222 COVID-19 vaccine. The repertoire was sequenced with immunoSEQ multiplex PCR; TCRdb's copy has only in-frame clones and lacks some. This table has roughly 200,000 clones, more than 85% appearing once. The sequencing used peripheral blood, collected on day 0 of MenACWY control vaccination. The receptors derive from an adult in good health.

This clone has just one count. V usage is TRBV19 and J usage is TRBJ1-5; 12 bases agree with TRBD1. Germline V gives CDR1 LNHDA, CDR2 SQIVND (reference sequence). The length of the CDR3 is 18 residues. Germline trimming cut 3 bases from V and 6 bases from J; bases unmatched to any gene: 12. The CDR3 loop is CASSMLTGTGGGGQPQHF. In nucleotides, the CDR3 is TGTGCCAGTAGTATGCTTACCGGGACAGGGGGCGGCGGTCAGCCCCAGCATTTT.

The DNA of the CDR3 is TGTGCCAGCAGTCCTGGGACTTTTAACACTGAAGCTTTCTTT. Protein: CASSPGTFNTEAFF. The chain combines TRBV27 with TRBJ1-1, with a tentative D call TRBD1 (5 bases). CDR1 and CDR2 (germline): MNHEY, SMNVEV (reference sequence). V was pared by 5 bases and J by 2 bases, with 12 bases between. CDR3 length: 14 residues.

The rearrangement links TRBV5-6 to TRBJ1-1, with D maybe TRBD1 (5 bases). The CDR3 is 12 amino acids. Germline values: CDR1 SGHDT, CDR2 YYEEEE. Trimming cost V 5 bases and J 3 bases, with 8 bases left between them. DNA for the CDR3: TGTGCCAGCAGTCGGGGGTACACTGAAGCTTTCTTT. Its protein product is CASSRGYTEAFF.

The chain has TRBV5-8 and TRBJ2-1; 7 nucleotides line up with TRBD1. Germline V gene lookup returns CDR1 SGHTS and CDR2 YDEGEE. The V and J ends lost 4 bases and 4 bases, in that order; junction bases with no gene match: 5. The CDR3 runs to 14 residues. The CDR3 region is CASSPGQTYNEQFF. The CDR3, as DNA: TGTGCCAGCAGCCCGGGACAGACATACAATGAGCAGTTCTTC.

This chain links TRBV18 with TRBJ1-1; unclear D gene. This CDR3 has 12 amino acids. The germline V gene encodes CDR1 KGHSH and CDR2 LQKENI. V dropped 5 bases and J dropped 13 bases, with 17 bases sitting between them. CDR3 in amino acids: CASSDSSWSNFF. CDR3 DNA sequence: TGTGCCAGCTCAGACTCCTCATGGAGTAATTTCTTT. Together with reference TRBV18 and TRBJ1-1, the CDR3 gives the full variable domain: NAGVMQNPRHLVRRRGQEARLRCSPMKGHSHVYWYRQLPEEGLKFMVYLQKENIIDESGMPKERFSAEFPKEGPSILRIQQVVRGDSAAYFCASSDSSWSNFFGQGTRLTVV.

In this sample, this clone turned up once. V usage is TRBV7-2 and J usage is TRBJ1-5; the match to TRBD1 covers 8 bases. The CDR3 has 13 amino acids. Germline V CDR1 and CDR2: SGHTA, FQGNSA. V gave up 4 bases and J gave up 6 bases; unmatched junction bases: 2. The CDR3 sequence: CASSSGGFQPQHF. The DNA for the CDR3 is TGTGCCAGCAGCTCAGGGGGCTTTCAGCCCCAGCATTTT.

DNA for the CDR3: TGTGCCTGGAGACCTCCGGGACAGGGGGCAACCCAGTACTTC. This encodes CAWRPPGQGATQYF. The J gene is TRBJ2-5, the V gene TRBV30, with 12 bases identical to TRBD1. Losses at the gene ends were 3 bases for V and 8 bases for J; bases not matched to a gene: 7. The CDR3 has 14 residues. Per the germline V gene, CDR1 is GTSNPN and CDR2 is SVGIG (reference sequence). The full variable domain, its missing parts supplied by reference TRBV30 and TRBJ2-5, is SQTIHQWPATLVQPVGSPLSLECTVEGTSNPNLYWYRQAAGRGLQLLFYSVGIGQISSEVPQNLSASRPQDRQFILSSKKLLLSDSGFYLCAWRPPGQGATQYFGPGTRLLVL.

The chain carries TRBV9 and TRBJ2-1; no firm D call. The CDR3 runs to 16 residues. V lost 3 bases and J lost 3, with 16 bases in between. Germline loops: CDR1 SGDLS, CDR2 YYNGEE. The DNA of the CDR3 is TGTGCCAGCAGCGCGTTGGATAGCCCCCTCTACAATGAGCAGTTCTTC. Translated: CASSALDSPLYNEQFF. Drawing the rest from reference TRBV9 and TRBJ2-1, the complete variable domain is DSGVTQTPKHLITATGQRVTLRCSPRSGDLSVYWYQQSLDQGLQFLIQYYNGEERAKGNILERFSAQQFPDLHSELNLSSLELGDSALYFCASSALDSPLYNEQFFGPGTRLTVL.

The CDR3 DNA follows: TGTGCCAGCAGCTTTGGCGGGGAGCGCAATCAGCCCCAGCATTTT. It codes for CASSFGGERNQPQHF. The chain has TRBV5-4 and TRBJ1-5; D gene unclear. The CDR3 runs 15 residues. V lost 2 bases and J 2 bases, leaving 11 bases between the germline ends. In germline, CDR1 is SGHNT, CDR2 YYREEE (reference sequence).

The sample holds a few counts of this clone. V is TRBV19 and J is TRBJ1-5, with 9 bases that match TRBD1. V was pared by 5 bases and J by 2 bases, with 19 bases of the junction left unmatched. The CDR3 spans 20 residues. Germline V gene lookup returns CDR1 LNHDA and CDR2 SQIVND (reference sequence). CDR3 sequence: CASSVLSGQGGLLGNQPQHF. The CDR3 DNA follows: TGTGCCAGTAGTGTCCTCTCGGGACAGGGAGGCCTTTTGGGCAATCAGCCCCAGCATTTT.

J is TRBJ1-2 and V is TRBV5-4; no firm D call. CDR1 SGHNT and CDR2 YYREEE come from the germline V gene (reference sequence). The V gene lost 4 bases and the J gene lost 12 bases, with 25 bases spanning the gap. CDR3 length equals 15 residues. CDR3: CASSGGSRSERANTF. The CDR3 region has the DNA TGTGCCAGCAGCGGCGGGTCCCGATCGGAGAGGGCGAACACCTTC.

The V and J genes are TRBV5-4 and TRBJ1-2, with D unresolved. This CDR3 has 15 residues. Looked up from germline, CDR1 is SGHNT and CDR2 is YYREEE (reference sequence). The ends were cut back, 0 bases at V and 4 bases at J, with 13 bases in the middle. DNA for the CDR3: TGTGCCAGCAGCTTGGTAGGGCCCGCGGGCTATGGCTACACCTTC. Residues: CASSLVGPAGYGYTF.

CDR3 in DNA: TGTGCCAGCAGTTTATCCACGGGGGCATGGACTGAAGCTTTCTTT. Protein sequence: CASSLSTGAWTEAFF. This chain uses TRBV27 with TRBJ1-1; weak D call: TRBD1 (6 bases). The length of the CDR3 is 15 residues. Germline-derived CDR1 and CDR2 are MNHEY and SMNVEV (reference sequence). V was clipped by 0 bases and J by 5 bases, with 13 bases between them.

This clone appeared once. J is TRBJ1-1 and V is TRBV5-6; tentative D call: TRBD1 (6 bases). The CDR3 is made up of 17 amino acids. The germline V gene has CDR1 SGHDT and CDR2 YYEEEE. Deletions cut 4 bases from V and 1 base from J, with 20 bases between. The DNA of the CDR3 is TGTGCCAGCAGCCTTTTAGAACAGGGTTCGGGGAACACTGAAGCTTTCTTT. The encoded protein is CASSLLEQGSGNTEAFF.

V and J are TRBV6-5 and TRBJ2-7; 7 bases align to TRBD1. Germline CDR1 is MNHEY and CDR2 is SVGAGI. V was pared by 8 bases and J by 0 bases, with 1 base of the junction left unmatched. The CDR3 extends over 12 amino acids. CDR3 protein: CASDRASYEQYF. The CDR3 bases are TGTGCCAGCGACAGGGCCTCCTACGAGCAGTACTTC.

This clone was detected only a few times. The chain uses TRBV9 and TRBJ2-2, with D tentatively TRBD1 (5 bases). The V gene's germline CDR1 is SGDLS and CDR2 YYNGEE. This CDR3 has 15 residues. The V end was cut by 4 bases, the J end by 1 base, with 11 bases between. The CDR3 DNA follows: TGTGCCAGCAGCCCCCGAGGACAGAACACCGGGGAGCTGTTTTTT. Its translation: CASSPRGQNTGELFF.

The chain has TRBV6-1 and TRBJ2-1; 8 positions match TRBD2. The trim removed 0 bases at V and 10 bases at J, leaving 5 bases unmatched. CDR1 is MNHNS and CDR2 is SASEGT in the germline V gene. The CDR3 has 14 residues. CDR3: CASSEAAGTREQFF. CDR3 bases: TGTGCCAGCAGTGAAGCGGCCGGGACTAGAGAGCAGTTCTTC.

Here the CDR3 DNA reads TGTGCCAGCAAACAGGGTTATGGCTACACCTTC. This codes for CASKQGYGYTF. V is TRBV12-3 or TRBV12-4 and J is TRBJ1-2; D might be TRBD1 (6 bases). This CDR3 spans 11 amino acids. V was shortened by 7 bases and J by 5 bases, with 8 bases between the two germline ends.